Sequencing of this T cell receptor (beta chain) was carried out in a study of blood T cell repertoires in COVID-19. The CDR3 contains 14 residues. J gave up 5 bases and V 3 bases, and 2 bases lay outside the gene matches. Germline CDR1 is LGHNA and CDR2 is YSLEER. Authors' processing steps: Quantification of nucleated cells was approximated via reference gene primer amplification. Libraries were prepared by immunoSEQ multiplex PCR; TCRdb keeps only in-frame clonotypes and omits some of them. That table is the source of V, J and clone size, and D and trimming were worked out from the DNA. The table includes some 100,000 clones, roughly four fifths detected once.

The chain has TRBV4-3 and TRBJ2-1; 9 nucleotides line up with TRBD1. The TCR originated in a man aged 50-60 years with active or convalescent COVID-19. Sequencing input: peripheral blood. In nucleotides, the CDR3 is TGCGCCAGCAGCCACAGGACAGGGGACAATGAGCAGTTCTTC. This codes for CASSHRTGDNEQFF.